This TCR beta chain was obtained from a study of cytomegalovirus exposure and HLA in healthy donors. The CDR3 sequence is 14 residues long. Trimming left V 0 bases short and J 6 bases short, with 12 bases between. Germline V CDR1 and CDR2: MNHEY, SMNVEV (reference sequence). The PCR ran on 60 Vbeta and 13 Jbeta primers. Generated by immunoSEQ multiplex PCR, the TCRdb table keeps only in-frame clones and is missing some. The table records 160,000 or so clones, more than 65% of them present only once. The sequenced material came from PBMCs. The sequence was collected from a man between 18 and 29 years old in good health and CMV-seropositive. The chain links TRBV27 to TRBJ2-7; tentatively, D is TRBD1 (6 bases). The CDR3 bases are TGTGCCAGCAGTTTATCGTGGGACACCGGCGAGCAGTACTTC. It translates to CASSLSWDTGEQYF.